A selection of T cell receptor beta chains follows, all from one sample in a study of Tregs in tolerant kidney transplant recipients. These TCRs are of unknown antigen specificity. Assay used: immunoSEQ multiplex PCR; TCRdb lists only in-frame clones, some missing. The sample lists 25,000 to 35,000 clones; 82% were seen once. The sample consisted of Tregs from blood cultured with allogeneic cells. Receptors originate from a human donor in good health. Both conserved end residues are part of each CDR3. Not every row has a clone size; where given, it reads once, few, many or a size class.

j_call | clone_size | v_call | cdr3_aa
TRBJ1-1 | . | TRBV4-3 | CASSRGSADEAFF
TRBJ2-6 | . | TRBV25-1 | CASSVGTGLVGANVLTF
TRBJ2-5 | . | TRBV6-1 | CASTGAETQYF
TRBJ1-5 | . | TRBV5-5 | CASSLFTENSNQPQHF
TRBJ2-4 | . | TRBV2 | CASSEVGVGIQYF
TRBJ2-7 | . | TRBV7-2 | CASSLPGLAGEQYF
TRBJ1-1 | few | TRBV2 | CASSEADTEAFF
TRBJ2-3 | . | TRBV7-3 | CASSLNGLTSGSTDTQYF
TRBJ1-1 | . | TRBV7-8 | CASSLAVTGLNTEAFF
TRBJ1-5 | . | TRBV19 | CASSERTGGNNQPQHF
TRBJ1-1 | . | TRBV5-5 | CASSLNGINTEAFF
TRBJ1-3 | . | TRBV29-1 | CSVNRGSGNTIYF
TRBJ2-1 | . | TRBV27 | CASSSGQGAAGRFF
TRBJ1-2 | . | TRBV27 | CASMTIVKNYGYTF
TRBJ2-5 | . | TRBV12-5 | CASGSPPGAGETQYF
TRBJ2-7 | medium-sized | TRBV6-5 | CASSYLGEQYF
TRBJ2-3 | . | TRBV5-6 | CASSLAGGRATDTQYF
TRBJ2-3 | . | TRBV30 | CAWSGFTLSAGGSPDTQYF
TRBJ2-7 | . | TRBV2 | CASSPHYEQYF
TRBJ2-7 | once | TRBV5-1 | CASSSGTEYVGYF
TRBJ1-1 | . | TRBV30 | CAWSENRGYTEAFF
TRBJ2-7 | . | TRBV4-3 | CASSQSGTGRREQYF
TRBJ2-1 | . | TRBV11-1 | CASSLGTGEDEQFF
TRBJ1-6 | . | TRBV7-9 | CASSLESWGPLHF
TRBJ1-5 | . | TRBV29-1 | CSAGKFLENQPQHF
TRBJ2-3 | . | TRBV25-1 | CASSEYRGTDTQYF
TRBJ1-5 | . | TRBV18 | CASSPTGNNQPQHF
TRBJ2-7 | . | TRBV9 | CASSVGGIITYEQYF
TRBJ1-3 | . | TRBV29-1 | CSVVGTGGYGNTIYF
TRBJ2-1 | . | TRBV9 | CASSVEGAGYNEQFF